The rows below give T cell receptor beta chains drawn from one sample of a study of cytomegalovirus exposure and HLA in healthy donors. TCRdb's copy holds only in-frame clones and misses some; the assay was immunoSEQ multiplex PCR. The sample records 200,000 or so clones, about 80% being singletons. Sequenced: PBMCs. The receptors were gathered from a woman in her late teens or twenties in good health and CMV-seropositive. CDR3s include the opening cysteine and the closing phenylalanine or tryptophan. A D gene is named only where the DNA matches it firmly. Clone sizes are given selectively: once, few, many, or a class where the clone is expanded.

clone size	V gene	J gene	D gene	CDR3 protein	CDR3 DNA
-	TRBV14	TRBJ2-2	TRBD1	CASSVLQGAGELFF	TGTGCCAGCAGCGTGCTTCAGGGGGCCGGGGAGCTGTTTTTT
-	TRBV11-1	TRBJ2-3	-	CASSLGATDTQYF	TGTGCCAGCAGCTTGGGGGCCACAGATACGCAGTATTTT
-	TRBV5-1	TRBJ2-5	TRBD2	CASSLGTSFGETQYF	TGCGCCAGCAGCTTGGGGACTAGTTTCGGGGAGACCCAGTACTTC
once	TRBV6-5	TRBJ1-5	-	CASRTAFNQPQHF	TGTGCCAGCAGGACAGCCTTCAATCAGCCCCAGCATTTT
few	TRBV6-1	TRBJ2-3	TRBD2	CASSPGTSFTQYF	TGTGCCAGCAGCCCAGGGACTAGTTTTACGCAGTATTTT
-	TRBV2	TRBJ2-7	TRBD1	CASSETAGGVDEQYF	TGTGCCAGCAGTGAAACGGCAGGGGGCGTCGACGAGCAGTACTTC
-	TRBV2	TRBJ2-7	TRBD2	CASCTGLAVHEQYF	TGTGCCAGCTGTACAGGACTAGCAGTCCACGAGCAGTACTTC
-	TRBV7-2	TRBJ1-1	-	CASSLERASWRRGTEAFF	TGTGCCAGCAGCTTAGAGCGTGCAAGTTGGAGGAGGGGCACTGAAGCTTTCTTT
-	TRBV28	TRBJ2-3	TRBD1	CASSSTGGELDTQYF	TGTGCCAGCAGTTCCACAGGGGGCGAGTTAGATACGCAGTATTTT
-	TRBV5-1	TRBJ2-1	TRBD2	CASSSGGFTYNEQFF	TGCGCCAGCAGCTCCGGGGGGTTCACCTACAATGAGCAGTTCTTC
-	TRBV4-3	TRBJ2-2	-	CASSYYLQNTGELFF	TGCGCCAGCAGCTACTACCTACAGAACACCGGGGAGCTGTTTTTT
-	TRBV30	TRBJ2-1	-	CAWSVGSWNEQFF	TGTGCCTGGAGTGTCGGTAGCTGGAATGAGCAGTTCTTC
-	TRBV28	TRBJ2-7	-	CASVRGSNEQYF	TGTGCCAGCGTCAGGGGCTCCAACGAGCAGTACTTC
once	TRBV4-1	TRBJ2-2	TRBD2	CASSQDRGGLNTGELFF	TGCGCCAGCAGCCAAGACCGGGGGGGCCTGAACACCGGGGAGCTGTTTTTT
-	TRBV10-3	TRBJ2-3	-	CAIQNFAGSTDTQYF	TGTGCCATCCAGAATTTTGCGGGGAGCACAGATACGCAGTATTTT
-	TRBV18	TRBJ1-1	TRBD1	CASSSSGTGKRAFF	TGTGCCAGCTCATCCTCCGGGACAGGGAAAAGGGCTTTCTTT
once	TRBV7-6	TRBJ2-2	-	CASSPVAEVATGELFF	TGTGCCAGCAGCCCCGTGGCCGAAGTGGCCACCGGGGAGCTGTTTTTT
few	TRBV7-2	TRBJ1-4	-	CASSPRGGLGEKLFF	TGTGCCAGCAGCCCGAGGGGGGGGCTTGGTGAAAAACTGTTTTTT
-	TRBV27	TRBJ2-3	TRBD1	CASTAPGTASTDTQYF	TGTGCCAGCACCGCCCCTGGGACAGCTAGCACAGATACGCAGTATTTT
-	TRBV5-1	TRBJ2-3	-	CASSLQERVTDTQYF	TGCGCCAGCAGCTTGCAGGAGCGGGTCACAGATACGCAGTATTTT
-	TRBV5-1	TRBJ1-4	TRBD1	CASSFGTANEKLFF	TGCGCCAGCAGTTTCGGGACAGCTAATGAAAAACTGTTTTTT
-	TRBV5-1	TRBJ2-7	TRBD1	CASSPQPGQIQYEQYF	TGCGCCAGCAGCCCCCAGCCGGGACAGATACAGTACGAGCAGTACTTC
-	TRBV6-1	TRBJ2-3	-	CASSVQRPRDTQYF	TGTGCCAGCAGTGTTCAGCGTCCCAGAGATACGCAGTATTTT
-	TRBV19	TRBJ2-1	TRBD2	CASTSGSGGYNEQFF	TGTGCCAGTACCTCGGGTAGCGGGGGTTACAATGAGCAGTTCTTC
-	TRBV10-3	TRBJ1-1	-	CAIKWGQNTEAFF	TGTGCCATCAAGTGGGGACAGAACACTGAAGCTTTCTTT
-	TRBV4-1	TRBJ2-1	-	CASSQEGLRNEQFF	TGCGCCAGCAGCCAAGAAGGACTAAGAAATGAGCAGTTCTTC
-	TRBV7-9	TRBJ1-4	TRBD1	CASSLAGTGTEKLFF	TGTGCCAGCAGCTTAGCGGGGACAGGGACTGAAAAACTGTTTTTT
-	TRBV7-2	TRBJ2-3	-	CASSRQDTHRTDTQYF	TGTGCCAGCAGCCGCCAGGATACACATCGCACAGATACGCAGTATTTT
-	TRBV4-3	TRBJ1-1	-	CASSQEGAMNTEAFF	TGCGCCAGCAGCCAAGAGGGCGCTATGAACACTGAAGCTTTCTTT
-	TRBV7-2	TRBJ1-1	-	CASSLDRQNTEAFF	TGTGCCAGCAGCTTAGACAGACAGAACACTGAAGCTTTCTTT
-	TRBV5-1	TRBJ2-3	TRBD2	CASSTGLAGGPDTQYF	TGCGCCAGCAGCACGGGACTAGCGGGGGGACCAGATACGCAGTATTTT
few	TRBV2	TRBJ1-1	-	CASSAQAVEAFF	TGTGCCAGCAGCGCACAGGCGGTTGAAGCTTTCTTT
few	TRBV2	TRBJ1-2	TRBD1	CASRDREYGYTF	TGTGCCAGCAGGGACAGGGAATATGGCTACACCTTC
few	TRBV9	TRBJ2-6	-	CASSVGSSGANVLTF	TGTGCCAGCAGCGTAGGCAGCTCTGGGGCCAACGTCCTGACTTTC
-	TRBV28	TRBJ2-5	-	CATNRRGETQYF	TGTGCCACGAACCGGAGGGGCGAGACCCAGTACTTC
-	TRBV27	TRBJ2-1	-	CASGHGGEQFF	TGTGCCAGCGGCCATGGGGGGGAGCAGTTCTTC
-	TRBV27	TRBJ1-5	-	CASSFYSGEQPQHF	TGTGCCAGCAGTTTCTACTCAGGGGAACAGCCCCAGCATTTT
-	TRBV7-9	TRBJ1-2	TRBD1	CASSLAYRGTDHYGYTF	TGTGCCAGCAGCTTAGCCTACCGGGGGACAGACCACTATGGCTACACCTTC
-	TRBV5-4	TRBJ2-1	TRBD1	CASSSEDRDYNEQFF	TGTGCCAGCAGCTCGGAGGACAGGGACTACAATGAGCAGTTCTTC
-	TRBV6-1	TRBJ2-2	TRBD1	CATSRQGAGTGELFF	TGTGCCACTTCGAGACAGGGGGCGGGTACCGGGGAGCTGTTTTTT
-	TRBV18	TRBJ2-7	-	CASSQDRPAYEQYF	TGTGCCAGCTCACAAGACAGGCCCGCCTACGAGCAGTACTTC
-	TRBV5-6	TRBJ1-1	TRBD1	CASSPWTGSETEAFF	TGTGCCAGCAGCCCCTGGACAGGGTCGGAGACTGAAGCTTTCTTT
-	TRBV28	TRBJ2-2	TRBD1	CASSLPGTGAFTGELFF	TGTGCCAGCAGTTTACCCGGGACAGGGGCCTTCACCGGGGAGCTGTTTTTT
-	TRBV7-2	TRBJ1-5	-	CASSKTRDQPQHF	TGTGCCAGCAGCAAAACGAGGGATCAGCCCCAGCATTTT
-	TRBV11-2	TRBJ2-5	TRBD2	CASSFTSGGQETQYF	TGTGCCAGCAGCTTTACTAGCGGGGGACAAGAGACCCAGTACTTC
few	TRBV19	TRBJ1-1	-	CASSIDQGYPREAFF	TGTGCCAGTAGTATAGATCAGGGCTACCCCCGTGAAGCTTTCTTT
few	TRBV7-8	TRBJ1-2	-	CASSPTALRGYGYTF	TGTGCCAGCAGTCCCACCGCTCTCCGGGGCTATGGCTACACCTTC
-	TRBV13	TRBJ1-1	TRBD1	CARLRGAELNTEAFF	TGTGCCAGACTCAGGGGGGCCGAACTGAACACTGAAGCTTTCTTT
once	TRBV30	TRBJ1-5	-	CAWSQSGVQHF	TGTGCCTGGAGCCAGTCGGGGGTCCAGCATTTT
-	TRBV4-3	TRBJ1-6	-	CASSQGGGYNSPLHF	TGCGCCAGCAGCCAGGGAGGAGGGTATAATTCACCCCTCCACTTT
-	TRBV4-3	TRBJ2-2	TRBD2	CASSQDATSAGTGELFF	TGCGCCAGCAGCCAAGATGCGACTAGCGCGGGGACCGGGGAGCTGTTTTTT
-	TRBV6-5	TRBJ2-1	TRBD1	CASRGQGYNEQFF	TGTGCCAGCAGGGGACAGGGGTACAATGAGCAGTTCTTC
-	TRBV7-6	TRBJ1-2	-	CASSPPYESGYTF	TGTGCCAGCAGCCCCCCCTACGAAAGTGGCTACACCTTC
-	TRBV6-1	TRBJ1-5	TRBD1	CASSGTGLNQPQHF	TGTGCCAGCAGTGGGACAGGTCTCAATCAGCCCCAGCATTTT
-	TRBV13	TRBJ1-1	-	CASSLGLQVEAFF	TGTGCCAGCAGCTTGGGCTTACAGGTCGAAGCTTTCTTT
-	TRBV9	TRBJ1-6	-	CASSVVPDNYNSPLHF	TGTGCCAGCAGCGTAGTCCCGGACAACTATAATTCACCCCTCCACTTT
-	TRBV11-1	TRBJ2-5	TRBD2	CASSLRGGIVRQETQYF	TGTGCCAGCAGCTTACGCGGGGGAATAGTTCGCCAAGAGACCCAGTACTTC
-	TRBV6-1	TRBJ1-2	TRBD1	CASSVVITGGEGYTF	TGTGCCAGCAGTGTAGTGATTACAGGGGGCGAAGGCTACACCTTC
-	TRBV7-6	TRBJ2-5	-	CASRARSDWGTQYF	TGTGCCAGCAGAGCCAGGTCGGACTGGGGGACCCAGTACTTC
few	TRBV6-4	TRBJ2-3	-	CASSLQGGGDTQYF	TGTGCCAGCAGCTTACAGGGAGGGGGAGATACGCAGTATTTT